The 8 T cell receptor beta chains below come from one sample, sequenced in a study of human T cells and chemical hapten exposure. One entry per CDR3 protein, called by TCRdb with MiXCR from the 5' RACE reads. This sample has 75,000 or so distinct CDR3 sequences, with roughly 15% found just once. Blood, whole and unfractionated, served as the source for total RNA extraction. All receptors come from a female donor in good health.

This clonotype appeared a few times. The genes are TRBV10-3 and TRBJ1-1; 7 bases are a match to TRBD1. Germline CDR1 and CDR2: ENHRY and SYGVKD. The CDR3 consists of 13 residues. Trimming removed 9 bases from V and 0 bases from J; junction bases left unmatched: 4. The CDR3 DNA reads as TGTGCCATTCGGACAGGAGTGAACACTGAAGCTTTCTTT. Translated: CAIRTGVNTEAFF.

The sample holds many counts of this clonotype. The chain carries TRBV29-1 and TRBJ1-1; tentatively, D is TRBD1 (5 bases). Deletions cut 5 bases from V and 2 bases from J, with 18 bases between. In germline, CDR1 is SQVTM, CDR2 ANQGSEA. The CDR3 is made up of 15 amino acids. This CDR3 reads CSVKNPGSPNTEAFF. The CDR3 nucleotides are TGCAGCGTTAAAAACCCAGGGTCCCCAAACACTGAAGCTTTCTTT.

This clonotype has more than one count but fewer than ten. The chain couples TRBV12-3 or TRBV12-4 to TRBJ2-7; TRBD1 agrees at 8 bases. The CDR3 sequence is 13 residues long. Trimming at V came to 4 bases and at J to 3 bases, leaving 2 bases not matched to a gene. CDR3: CASSSDRGYEQYF. The CDR3 bases are TGTGCCAGCAGTTCTGACAGGGGCTACGAGCAGTACTTC.

This clonotype has a handful of counts. This chain connects TRBV28 to TRBJ1-1, with 7 bases aligning to TRBD1. CDR1 is MDHEN, CDR2 SYDVKM, per germline. V trimming: 6 bases; J trimming: 10 bases; junction bases outside the gene matches: 23. The CDR3 contains 17 residues. The chain's CDR3 is CASSYRGGGAKSAGAFF. Here the CDR3 DNA reads TGTGCCAGCAGCTACCGGGGAGGGGGCGCGAAGTCGGCGGGAGCTTTCTTT.

V and J are TRBV12-3 or TRBV12-4 and TRBJ1-4; unclear D gene. The CDR3 has 14 residues. Between the trimmed V and J ends, which lost 5 bases and 2 bases, there was a span of 9 bases. The CDR3 loop reads CASSRIPTNEKLFF. The CDR3 nucleotides read TGTGCCAGCAGTCGTATTCCGACTAATGAAAAACTGTTTTTT.

This clonotype occurred a few times. The DNA for the CDR3 is TGTGCCAGCAGCTTAGCGAGTTCCGGCCTGTATGGCTACACCTTC. It codes for CASSLASSGLYGYTF. This chain joins TRBV7-2 and TRBJ1-2; D gene uncertain. V lost 0 bases and J lost 5, with 13 bases in between. CDR3 length: 15 amino acids. Germline V gives CDR1 SGHTA, CDR2 FQGNSA.

This clonotype was observed a handful of times. The gene calls are TRBV10-3 and TRBJ2-5; TRBD2 aligns across 10 bases. This CDR3 region has 17 residues. The V segment lost 6 bases and the J segment 5 bases; nucleotides outside the gene matches: 15. Germline loops: CDR1 ENHRY, CDR2 SYGVKD. DNA for the CDR3: TGTGCCATCAGCGTTAGCGGGAGGTTCGGGGGCATGGAGACCCAGTACTTC. Translating gives CAISVSGRFGGMETQYF.

This clonotype was detected only a few times. The chain couples TRBV7-2 to TRBJ2-5, with TRBD2 identical over 8 bases. CDR1 and CDR2 from the germline V gene are SGHTA and FQGNSA. The V segment lost 5 bases and the J segment 4 bases; nucleotides outside the gene matches: 6. This CDR3 spans 14 amino acids. The CDR3 nucleotides are TGTGCCAGCAGCAAATCGGGGGGGCGAGAGACCCAGTACTTC. This translates into CASSKSGGRETQYF. Full variable domain (rest looked up from reference TRBV7-2 and TRBJ2-5): GAGVSQSPSNKVTEKGKDVELRCDPISGHTALYWYRQSLGQGLEFLIYFQGNSAPDKSGLPSDRFSAERTGGSVSTLTIQRTQQEDSAVYLCASSKSGGRETQYFGPGTRLLVL.